This TCR beta chain was obtained from a study of T cell responses to AZD1222 COVID-19 vaccine. The study, taken as a whole, reports: Unmutated variant regions are reportedly targeted by nearly half of spike-specific TCRs. Clonal diversity may have been underestimated, and the donors were mostly white British, with more females than males. Every sample of the repertoires postdated the peak T cell response. Vaccination with two AZD1222 doses was followed by a rise in Spike-specific TCR breadth and depth.

Note on this clone: Its matching antigen is unknown.

Only in-frame clones appear in the TCRdb table, and some are missing; sequencing was by immunoSEQ multiplex PCR. The profile shows 98,000 or so clones, 70% to 90% of them singletons. The CDR3 has 13 residues. With V trimmed by 6 bases and J by 4 bases, 5 bases remained unmatched. The chain is built from TRBV12-3 or TRBV12-4 and TRBJ1-1; 7 bases fit TRBD1. The sample here was peripheral blood, taken on day 0 of AZD1222 vaccination. The clonotype comes from an adult in good health. CDR3 in amino acids: CASREGASTEAFF. DNA for the CDR3: TGTGCCAGCAGAGAGGGGGCAAGCACTGAAGCTTTCTTT.